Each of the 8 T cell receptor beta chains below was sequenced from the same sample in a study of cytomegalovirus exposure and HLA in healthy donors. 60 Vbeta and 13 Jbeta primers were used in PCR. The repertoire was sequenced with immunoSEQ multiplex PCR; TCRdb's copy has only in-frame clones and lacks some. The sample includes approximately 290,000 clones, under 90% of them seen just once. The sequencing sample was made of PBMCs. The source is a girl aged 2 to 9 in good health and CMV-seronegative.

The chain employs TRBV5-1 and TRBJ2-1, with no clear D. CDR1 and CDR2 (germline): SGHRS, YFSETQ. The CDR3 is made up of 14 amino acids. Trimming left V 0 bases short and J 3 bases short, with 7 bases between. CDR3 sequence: CASSLVPSYNEQFF. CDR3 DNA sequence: TGCGCCAGCAGCTTGGTCCCCAGCTACAATGAGCAGTTCTTC.

The CDR3 coding sequence is TGCGCCAGCAGCCCCCGGGGGCTAGCGGGGGCCGGCTCCTACAATGAGCAGTTCTTC. Its protein product is CASSPRGLAGAGSYNEQFF. The chain joins TRBV5-1 to TRBJ2-1; TRBD2 aligns across 10 bases. The ends lost 4 bases at V and 0 bases at J; junction bases unmatched: 13. This CDR3 contains 19 residues. Germline CDR1 reads SGHRS; CDR2 reads YFSETQ.

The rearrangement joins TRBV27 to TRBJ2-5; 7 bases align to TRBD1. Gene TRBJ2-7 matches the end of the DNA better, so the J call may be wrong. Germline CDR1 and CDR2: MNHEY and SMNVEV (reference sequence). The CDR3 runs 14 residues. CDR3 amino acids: CASSLRDSQYEQYF. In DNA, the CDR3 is TGTGCCAGCAGCCTCCGGGACAGCCAATACGAGCAGTACTTC.

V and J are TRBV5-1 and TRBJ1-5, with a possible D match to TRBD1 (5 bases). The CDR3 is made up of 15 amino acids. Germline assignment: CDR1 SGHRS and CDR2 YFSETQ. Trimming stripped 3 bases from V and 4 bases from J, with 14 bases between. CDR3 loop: CASSSVARDNQPQHF. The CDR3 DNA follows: TGCGCCAGCAGCTCTGTGGCCAGGGATAATCAGCCCCAGCATTTT.

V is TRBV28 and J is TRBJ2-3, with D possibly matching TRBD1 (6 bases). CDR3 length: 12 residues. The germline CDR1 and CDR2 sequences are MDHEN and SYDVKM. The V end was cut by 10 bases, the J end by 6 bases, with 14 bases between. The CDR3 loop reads CAITNRADTQYF. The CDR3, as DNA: TGTGCCATCACTAACAGGGCCGATACGCAGTATTTT.

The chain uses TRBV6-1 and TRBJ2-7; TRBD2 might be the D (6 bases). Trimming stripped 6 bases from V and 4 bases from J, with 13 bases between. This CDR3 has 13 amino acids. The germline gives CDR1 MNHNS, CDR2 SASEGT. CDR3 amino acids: CASRAGSGYEQYF. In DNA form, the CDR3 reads TGTGCCAGCAGGGCCGGGAGTGGATACGAGCAGTACTTC.

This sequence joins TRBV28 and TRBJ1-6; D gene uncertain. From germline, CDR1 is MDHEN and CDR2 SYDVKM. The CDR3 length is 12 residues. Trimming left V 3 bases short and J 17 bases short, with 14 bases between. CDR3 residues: CASSLTVQTFHF. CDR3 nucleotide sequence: TGTGCCAGCAGTTTGACTGTCCAGACCTTCCACTTT.

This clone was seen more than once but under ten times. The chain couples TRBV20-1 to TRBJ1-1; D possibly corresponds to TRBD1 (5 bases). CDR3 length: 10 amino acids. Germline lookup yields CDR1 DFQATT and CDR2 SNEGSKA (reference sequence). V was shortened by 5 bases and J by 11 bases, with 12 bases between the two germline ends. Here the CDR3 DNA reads TGCAGTGCTTCGGACATTTTGGCTTTCTTT. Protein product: CSASDILAFF.